The 21 T cell receptor beta chains in this list originate from one sample, sequenced in a study of cytomegalovirus exposure and HLA in healthy donors. Amplification used 60 Vbeta primers and 13 Jbeta primers. Profiled with immunoSEQ multiplex PCR; TCRdb holds only in-frame clones, not every one. In all, the sample yields tens of thousands of clones. Sample: PBMCs. These receptors originate from a man aged 50 to 60 in good health and CMV-seronegative.

The chain links TRBV19 to TRBJ2-2; a possible D gene is TRBD1 (6 bases). The CDR3 consists of 15 residues. In germline, CDR1 is LNHDA, CDR2 SQIVND (reference sequence). V lost 6 bases, J lost 5 bases, and 16 bases lay in between. The CDR3 DNA reads TGTGCCAGTAGGTTTCAGGACAGATTTACCGGGGAGCTGTTTTTT. It encodes CASRFQDRFTGELFF.

The gene calls are TRBV7-9 and TRBJ2-7, with D tentatively TRBD2 (6 bases). The CDR3 has 13 amino acids. Deletions cut 5 bases from V and 1 base from J, with 9 bases between. The germline gives CDR1 SEHNR, CDR2 FQNEAQ (reference sequence). The CDR3 coding sequence is TGTGCCAGCAGCCCCCGGGGGTCCTACGAGCAGTACTTC. Protein: CASSPRGSYEQYF. Together with reference TRBV7-9 and TRBJ2-7, the CDR3 gives the full variable domain: DTGVSQNPRHKITKRGQNVTFRCDPISEHNRLYWYRQTLGQGPEFLTYFQNEAQLEKSRLLSDRFSAERPKGSFSTLEIQRTEQGDSAMYLCASSPRGSYEQYFGPGTRLTVT.

The chain uses TRBV18 and TRBJ1-2; 8 bases align to TRBD1. The CDR3 covers 14 residues. The germline CDR1 and CDR2 sequences are KGHSH and LQKENI. The ends lost 5 bases at V and 1 base at J; junction bases unmatched: 3. As DNA, the CDR3 is TGTGCCAGCTCAGGGACAGGAGATAACTATGGCTACACCTTC. Amino acid sequence: CASSGTGDNYGYTF.

The rearrangement links TRBV9 to TRBJ2-3; tentative D call: TRBD1 (5 bases). The CDR3 length is 14 residues. Germline-derived CDR1 and CDR2 are SGDLS and YYNGEE. V gave up 1 base and J gave up 5 bases, with 11 bases separating them. CDR3 residues: CASSVKGAGDTQYF. CDR3 bases: TGTGCCAGCAGCGTAAAAGGGGCAGGAGATACGCAGTATTTT.

V usage is TRBV11-3 and J usage is TRBJ1-2; no firm D call. Trimming left V 2 bases short and J 3 bases short, with 13 bases between. CDR1 and CDR2 from the germline V gene are SGHNT and YENEEA. The CDR3 has 15 amino acids. For the CDR3, the DNA is TGTGCCAGCAGCTTACGGGGTAAACCACACTATGGCTACACCTTC. It yields the protein CASSLRGKPHYGYTF. Looking up the rest from reference TRBV11-3 and TRBJ1-2 gives the full variable domain: EAGVVQSPRYKIIEKKQPVAFWCNPISGHNTLYWYLQNLGQGPELLIRYENEEAVDDSQLPKDRFSAERLKGVDSTLKIQPAELGDSAVYLCASSLRGKPHYGYTFGSGTRLTVV.

CDR3 region: CASSPTVISGANVLTF. Here the CDR3 DNA reads TGTGCCAGCAGTCCGACAGTGATCTCTGGGGCCAACGTCCTGACTTTC. This chain links TRBV2 with TRBJ2-6; a possible D gene is TRBD1 (5 bases). V was clipped by 5 bases and J by 0 bases, with 11 bases between them. Germline lookup yields CDR1 SNHLY and CDR2 FYNNEI. The CDR3 runs to 16 residues.

V is TRBV6-1 and J is TRBJ1-3; D is unclear. This CDR3 has 13 residues. Trimming shortened V by 6 bases and J by 0 bases, and 6 bases separated the two germline ends. Germline-derived CDR1 and CDR2 are MNHNS and SASEGT. The CDR3 loop reads CASRTSSGNTIYF. CDR3 bases: TGTGCCAGCAGGACTTCCTCTGGAAACACCATATATTTT.

This sequence joins TRBV5-1 and TRBJ2-3; 8 nucleotides line up with TRBD2. This CDR3 contains 15 residues. Trimming cost V 4 bases and J 4 bases; bases outside gene matches: 8. Germline V gene lookup returns CDR1 SGHRS and CDR2 YFSETQ. For the CDR3, the DNA is TGCGCCAGCAGCCCACGGACTAGCTCCCCAGATACGCAGTATTTT. It specifies CASSPRTSSPDTQYF. The full variable domain, with the rest looked up from reference TRBV5-1 and TRBJ2-3, is KAGVTQTPRYLIKTRGQQVTLSCSPISGHRSVSWYQQTPGQGLQFLFEYFSETQRNKGNFPGRFSGRQFSNSRSEMNVSTLELGDSALYLCASSPRTSSPDTQYFGPGTRLTVL.

V and J are TRBV11-2 and TRBJ2-7; 8 nucleotides line up with TRBD1. Germline V lookup: CDR1 SGHAT, CDR2 FQNNGV. CDR3 length: 14 amino acids. V was pared by 5 bases and J by 5 bases, with 8 bases of the junction left unmatched. CDR3 nucleotides: TGTGCCAGCAGCGCGACGACAGGGGTCCACGAGCAGTACTTC. Translating gives CASSATTGVHEQYF. The entire variable domain, with the rest obtained from reference TRBV11-2 and TRBJ2-7, is as follows: EAGVAQSPRYKIIEKRQSVAFWCNPISGHATLYWYQQILGQGPKLLIQFQNNGVVDDSQLPKDRFSAERLKGVDSTLKIQPAKLEDSAVYLCASSATTGVHEQYFGPGTRLTVT.

As regards this clone: Other nucleotide sequences from this sample produce the same CDR3. The chain combines TRBV6-5 with TRBJ1-5; no clear D gene. V was pared by 0 bases and J by 5 bases, with 5 bases between. The CDR3 contains 13 residues. CDR1 is MNHEY and CDR2 is SVGAGI in the germline V gene. The DNA for the CDR3 is TGTGCCAGCAGTTACTCGACTGATCAGCCCCAGCATTTT. This gives the protein CASSYSTDQPQHF.

The J gene is TRBJ1-6, the V gene TRBV4-2; TRBD1 aligns across 7 bases. The CDR3 has 18 amino acids. The trim removed 0 bases at V and 4 bases at J, leaving 9 bases unmatched. Per the germline V gene, CDR1 is LGHNA and CDR2 is YNFKEQ. For the CDR3, the DNA is TGTGCCAGCAGCCAAGATTCGTGGGCAGGGGGGTATAATTCACCCCTCCACTTT. Translating gives CASSQDSWAGGYNSPLHF.

This CDR3 reads CASSQDWGEETQYF. As DNA, the CDR3 is TGCGCCAGCAGCCAAGATTGGGGGGAGGAGACCCAGTACTTC. The V call is TRBV4-3, the J call TRBJ2-5; possible D gene TRBD2, 6 bases. V was cut by 0 bases and J by 5 bases, with 10 bases left in between. CDR1 and CDR2 from the germline V gene are LGHNA and YSLEER. The CDR3 spans 14 residues.

The V gene is TRBV27, the J gene TRBJ1-2; tentative D call: TRBD1 (5 bases). Germline V CDR1 and CDR2: MNHEY, SMNVEV (reference sequence). Trimming cost V 8 bases and J 1 base, with 23 bases left between them. CDR3 length: 17 residues. The DNA for the CDR3 is TGTGCCAGCTCACAACAGAGAGGGACTTGGGGTAACTATGGCTACACCTTC. This translates into CASSQQRGTWGNYGYTF.

This chain uses TRBV28 with TRBJ2-7; D is ambiguous. CDR1 is MDHEN and CDR2 is SYDVKM in the germline V gene. The CDR3 is 13 residues long. Trimming removed 2 bases from V and 2 bases from J, with 7 bases in between. CDR3 coding DNA: TGTGCCAGCAGTTTAACTACGCCCTACGAGCAGTACTTC. Encoded protein: CASSLTTPYEQYF. The whole variable domain, filled in from reference TRBV28 and TRBJ2-7, reads DVKVTQSSRYLVKRTGEKVFLECVQDMDHENMFWYRQDPGLGLRLIYFSYDVKMKEKGDIPEGYSVSREKKERFSLILESASTNQTSMYLCASSLTTPYEQYFGPGTRLTVT.

The DNA for the CDR3 is TGTGCCAGCTCTGGATCCAGGGGATCTGGAAACACCATATATTTT. Encoded protein: CASSGSRGSGNTIYF. The rearrangement joins TRBV18 to TRBJ1-3; perhaps TRBD1 as D (6 bases). Per the germline V gene, CDR1 is KGHSH and CDR2 is LQKENI. V dropped 6 bases and J dropped 1 base, with 13 bases sitting between them. This CDR3 region has 15 residues.

The rearrangement uses TRBV9 and TRBJ2-7, with 10 bases matching TRBD2. There are 16 residues in the CDR3. Germline assignment: CDR1 SGDLS and CDR2 YYNGEE. Trimming at V came to 0 bases and at J to 0 bases, leaving 3 bases not matched to a gene. CDR3 sequence: CASSVGTSGYSYEQYF. The CDR3 bases are TGTGCCAGCAGCGTAGGGACTAGCGGATACTCCTACGAGCAGTACTTC.

The chain links TRBV14 to TRBJ2-5; 10 bases fit TRBD2. The ends lost 3 bases at V and 4 bases at J; junction bases unmatched: 2. The germline V gene encodes CDR1 SGHDN and CDR2 FVKESK. The CDR3 totals 14 residues. The chain's CDR3 is CASSQIAGGETQYF. CDR3 DNA sequence: TGTGCCAGCAGCCAGATAGCGGGGGGAGAGACCCAGTACTTC.

This rearrangement joins TRBV19 to TRBJ1-2; D not resolved. Looked up from germline, CDR1 is LNHDA and CDR2 is SQIVND (reference sequence). Trimming removed 0 bases from V and 9 bases from J, with 14 bases in between. The CDR3 covers 14 residues. CDR3 DNA: TGTGCCAGTAGTATAGATCCGGCAGGACTTAGCTACACCTTC. It encodes CASSIDPAGLSYTF.

As to this clone: Relative to the germline gene, one junction end is altered; a read error may explain this. In the same sample, other DNA sequences code for this CDR3. The chain combines TRBV5-1 with TRBJ1-2; the D gene is possibly TRBD1 (6 bases). This CDR3 has 14 amino acids. From germline, CDR1 is SGHRS and CDR2 YFSETQ. The CDR3 is CASTYSQGNYGYTF. The CDR3 DNA is TGCGCCAGCACTTATTCGCAGGGGAACTACGGCTACACCTTC.

The CDR3 reads CASSSRQNYEQYF. The CDR3 bases are TGTGCCAGCAGTTCCAGACAGAACTACGAGCAGTACTTC. The chain uses TRBV27 and TRBJ2-7, with D maybe TRBD1 (5 bases). V dropped 4 bases and J dropped 3 bases, with 10 bases sitting between them. The CDR3 loop spans 13 amino acids. Germline CDR1 is MNHEY and CDR2 is SMNVEV (reference sequence).

Turning to this clone: The same CDR3 also results from other DNA sequences found in this sample. The rearrangement uses TRBV5-4 and TRBJ2-7; unclear D gene. Germline V gene lookup returns CDR1 SGHNT and CDR2 YYREEE (reference sequence). The CDR3 has 12 amino acids. The V and J ends lost 4 bases and 0 bases respectively, with 5 bases between them. This CDR3 is CASSRDSYEQYF. Here the CDR3 DNA reads TGTGCCAGCAGCCGAGACTCCTACGAGCAGTACTTC.